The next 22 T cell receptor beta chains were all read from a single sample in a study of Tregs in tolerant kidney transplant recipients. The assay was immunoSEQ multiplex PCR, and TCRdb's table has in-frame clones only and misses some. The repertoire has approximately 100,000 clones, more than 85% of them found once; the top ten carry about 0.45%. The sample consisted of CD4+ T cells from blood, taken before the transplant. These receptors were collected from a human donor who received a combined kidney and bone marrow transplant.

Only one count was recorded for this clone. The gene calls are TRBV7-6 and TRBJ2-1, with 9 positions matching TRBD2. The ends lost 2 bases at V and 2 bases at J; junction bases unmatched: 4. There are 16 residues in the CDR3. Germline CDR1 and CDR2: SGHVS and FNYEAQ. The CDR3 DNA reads TGTGCCAGCAGCTTACTTGGCGGGAGGGCCTACAATGAGCAGTTCTTC. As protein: CASSLLGGRAYNEQFF.

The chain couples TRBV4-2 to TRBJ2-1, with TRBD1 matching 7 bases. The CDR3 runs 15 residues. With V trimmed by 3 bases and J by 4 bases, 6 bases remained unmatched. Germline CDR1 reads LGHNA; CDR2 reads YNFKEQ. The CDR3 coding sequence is TGTGCCAGCAGCCAGCCGGGACAGTCATACAATGAGCAGTTCTTC. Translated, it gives CASSQPGQSYNEQFF.

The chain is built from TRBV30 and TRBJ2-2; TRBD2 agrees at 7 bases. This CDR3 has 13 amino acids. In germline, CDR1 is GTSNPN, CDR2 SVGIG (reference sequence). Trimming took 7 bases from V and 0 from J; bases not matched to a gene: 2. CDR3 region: CAFGLANTGELFF. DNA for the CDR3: TGTGCCTTTGGACTAGCGAACACCGGGGAGCTGTTTTTT.

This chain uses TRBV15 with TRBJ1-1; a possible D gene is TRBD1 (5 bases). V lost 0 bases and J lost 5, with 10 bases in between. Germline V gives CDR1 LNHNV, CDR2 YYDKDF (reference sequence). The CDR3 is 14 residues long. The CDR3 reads CATSREGPTTEAFF. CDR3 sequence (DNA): TGTGCCACCAGCAGAGAGGGGCCGACTACTGAAGCTTTCTTT.

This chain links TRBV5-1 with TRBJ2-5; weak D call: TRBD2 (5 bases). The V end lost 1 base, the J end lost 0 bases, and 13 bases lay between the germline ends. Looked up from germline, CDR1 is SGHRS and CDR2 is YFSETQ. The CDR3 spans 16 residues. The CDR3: CASSLWFSGNQETQYF. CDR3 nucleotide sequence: TGCGCCAGCAGCTTGTGGTTCTCCGGGAACCAAGAGACCCAGTACTTC. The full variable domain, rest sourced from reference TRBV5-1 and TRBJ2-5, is KAGVTQTPRYLIKTRGQQVTLSCSPISGHRSVSWYQQTPGQGLQFLFEYFSETQRNKGNFPGRFSGRQFSNSRSEMNVSTLELGDSALYLCASSLWFSGNQETQYFGPGTRLLVL.

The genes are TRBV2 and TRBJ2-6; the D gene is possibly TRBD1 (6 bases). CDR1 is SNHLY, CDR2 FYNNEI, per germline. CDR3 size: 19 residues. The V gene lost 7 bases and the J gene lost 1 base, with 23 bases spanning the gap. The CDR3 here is CASTFRRTAVSSGANVLTF. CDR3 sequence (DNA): TGTGCCAGCACGTTCCGGAGGACAGCCGTCTCTTCTGGGGCCAACGTCCTGACTTTC.

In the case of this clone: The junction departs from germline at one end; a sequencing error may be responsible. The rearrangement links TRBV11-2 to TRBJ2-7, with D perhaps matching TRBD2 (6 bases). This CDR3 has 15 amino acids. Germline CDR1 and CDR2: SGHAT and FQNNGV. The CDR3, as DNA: TGTGCCAGCAGCTTAGATTCGGGGACGGCTTCGAGGGAGGACTTC. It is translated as CASSLDSGTASREDF.

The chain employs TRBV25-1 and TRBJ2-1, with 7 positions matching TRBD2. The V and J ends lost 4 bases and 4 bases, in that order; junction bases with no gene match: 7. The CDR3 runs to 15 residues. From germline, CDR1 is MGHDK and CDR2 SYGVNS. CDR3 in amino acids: CASSAASGGYNEQFF. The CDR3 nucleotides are TGTGCCAGCAGTGCAGCTAGCGGAGGATACAATGAGCAGTTCTTC.

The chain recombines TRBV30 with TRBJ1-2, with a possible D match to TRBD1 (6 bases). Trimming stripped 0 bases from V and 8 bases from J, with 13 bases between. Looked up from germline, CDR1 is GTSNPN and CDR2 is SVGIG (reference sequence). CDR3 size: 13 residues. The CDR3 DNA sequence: TGTGCCTGGAGTGTGGTGGGAGGGGGAGGCTACACCTTC. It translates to CAWSVVGGGGYTF.

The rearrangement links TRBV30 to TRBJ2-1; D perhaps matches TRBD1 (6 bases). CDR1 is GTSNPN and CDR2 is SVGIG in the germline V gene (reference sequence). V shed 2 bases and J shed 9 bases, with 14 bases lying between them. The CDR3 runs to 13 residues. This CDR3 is CAWSPSGAGEQFF. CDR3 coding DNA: TGTGCCTGGAGTCCATCAGGGGCGGGTGAGCAGTTCTTC.

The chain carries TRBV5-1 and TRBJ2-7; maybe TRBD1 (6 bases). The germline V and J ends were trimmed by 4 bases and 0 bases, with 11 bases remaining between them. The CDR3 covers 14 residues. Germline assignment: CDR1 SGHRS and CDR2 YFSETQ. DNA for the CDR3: TGCGCCAGCAGCCTCCAGACAGGCTCCTACGAGCAGTACTTC. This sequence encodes CASSLQTGSYEQYF.

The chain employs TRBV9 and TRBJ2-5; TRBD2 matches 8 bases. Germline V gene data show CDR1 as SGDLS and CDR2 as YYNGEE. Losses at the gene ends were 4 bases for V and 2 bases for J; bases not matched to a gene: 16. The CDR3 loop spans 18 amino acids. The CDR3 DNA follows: TGTGCCAGCAGCCTCCACGTCGCCGCCCTAGCGGGTCAAGAGACCCAGTACTTC. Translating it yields CASSLHVAALAGQETQYF.

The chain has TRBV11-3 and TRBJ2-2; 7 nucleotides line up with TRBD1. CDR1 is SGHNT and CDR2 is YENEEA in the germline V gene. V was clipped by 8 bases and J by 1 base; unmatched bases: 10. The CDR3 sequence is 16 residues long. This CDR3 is CASLVRDSWNTGELFF. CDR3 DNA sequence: TGTGCCAGCCTCGTCCGGGACAGCTGGAACACCGGGGAGCTGTTTTTT. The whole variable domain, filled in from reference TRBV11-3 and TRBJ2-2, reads EAGVVQSPRYKIIEKKQPVAFWCNPISGHNTLYWYLQNLGQGPELLIRYENEEAVDDSQLPKDRFSAERLKGVDSTLKIQPAELGDSAVYLCASLVRDSWNTGELFFGEGSRLTVL.

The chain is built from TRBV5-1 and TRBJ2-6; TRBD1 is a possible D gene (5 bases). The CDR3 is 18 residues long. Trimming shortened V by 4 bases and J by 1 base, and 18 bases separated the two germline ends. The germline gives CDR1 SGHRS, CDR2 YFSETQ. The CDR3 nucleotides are TGCGCCAGCAGCCCTATTACAGGTGGAGCATCTGGGGCCAACGTCCTGACTTTC. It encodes CASSPITGGASGANVLTF.

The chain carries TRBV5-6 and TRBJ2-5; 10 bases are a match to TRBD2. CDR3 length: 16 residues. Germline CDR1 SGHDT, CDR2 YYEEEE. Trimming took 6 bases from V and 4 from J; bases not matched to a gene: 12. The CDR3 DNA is TGTGCCAGCACAAGGGCAGCGGGGGGGGTTCGAGAGACCCAGTACTTC. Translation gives CASTRAAGGVRETQYF.

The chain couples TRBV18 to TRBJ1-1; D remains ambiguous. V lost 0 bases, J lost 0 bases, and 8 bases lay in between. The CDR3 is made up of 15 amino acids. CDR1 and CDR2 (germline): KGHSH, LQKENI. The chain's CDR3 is CASSPPGFLNTEAFF. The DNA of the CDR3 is TGTGCCAGCTCACCACCCGGGTTTTTGAACACTGAAGCTTTCTTT.

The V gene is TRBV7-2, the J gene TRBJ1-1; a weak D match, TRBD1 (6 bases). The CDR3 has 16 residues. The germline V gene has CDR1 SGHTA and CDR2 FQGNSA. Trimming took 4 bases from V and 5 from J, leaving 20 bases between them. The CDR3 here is CASSSSPYQGHTEAFF. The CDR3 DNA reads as TGTGCCAGCAGCTCATCCCCCTACCAGGGGCATACTGAAGCTTTCTTT. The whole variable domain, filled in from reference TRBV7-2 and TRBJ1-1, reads GAGVSQSPSNKVTEKGKDVELRCDPISGHTALYWYRQSLGQGLEFLIYFQGNSAPDKSGLPSDRFSAERTGGSVSTLTIQRTQQEDSAVYLCASSSSPYQGHTEAFFGQGTRLTVV.

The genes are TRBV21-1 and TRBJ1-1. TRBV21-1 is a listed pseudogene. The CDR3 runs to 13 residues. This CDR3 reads CASGGDGNTEAFF. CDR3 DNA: TGTGCCAGCGGCGGGGACGGTAACACTGAAGCTTTCTTT.

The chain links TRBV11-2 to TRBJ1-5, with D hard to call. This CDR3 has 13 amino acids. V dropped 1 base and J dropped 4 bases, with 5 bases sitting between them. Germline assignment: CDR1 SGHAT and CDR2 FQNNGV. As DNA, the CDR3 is TGTGCCAGCAGCTTAGGGGCAAATCAGCCCCAGCATTTT. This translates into CASSLGANQPQHF.

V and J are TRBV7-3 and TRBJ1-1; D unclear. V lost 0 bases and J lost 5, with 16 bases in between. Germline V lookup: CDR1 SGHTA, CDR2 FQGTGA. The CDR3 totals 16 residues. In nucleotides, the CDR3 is TGTGCCAGCAGCTTAACGTCGGGGTGGGTATATACTGAAGCTTTCTTT. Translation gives CASSLTSGWVYTEAFF.

The CDR3 bases are TGCGCCAGCAGCTTGCGACTAGCGGGGGGGATGGGCGGCACAGATACGCAGTATTTT. Translating gives CASSLRLAGGMGGTDTQYF. This sequence joins TRBV4-1 and TRBJ2-3; 14 bases fit TRBD2. Germline trimming cut 5 bases from V and 1 base from J; bases unmatched to any gene: 11. Germline values: CDR1 MGHRA, CDR2 YSYEKL. The length of the CDR3 is 19 residues.

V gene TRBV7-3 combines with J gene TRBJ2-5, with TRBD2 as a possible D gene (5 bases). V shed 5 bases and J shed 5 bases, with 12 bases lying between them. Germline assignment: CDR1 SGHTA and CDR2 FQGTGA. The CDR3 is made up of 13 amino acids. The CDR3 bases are TGTGCCAGCAGCCGGACGGGCGGGGAGACCCAGTACTTC. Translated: CASSRTGGETQYF.